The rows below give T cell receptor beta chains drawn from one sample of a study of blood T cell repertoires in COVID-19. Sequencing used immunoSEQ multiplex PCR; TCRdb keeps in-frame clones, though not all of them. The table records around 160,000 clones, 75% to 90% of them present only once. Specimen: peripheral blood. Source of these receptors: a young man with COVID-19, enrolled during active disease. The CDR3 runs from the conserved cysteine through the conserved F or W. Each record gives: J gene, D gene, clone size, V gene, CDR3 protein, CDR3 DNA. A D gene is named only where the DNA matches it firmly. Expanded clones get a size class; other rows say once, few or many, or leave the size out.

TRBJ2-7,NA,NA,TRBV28,CASSARGYEQYF,TGTGCCAGCAGTGCGAGGGGGTATGAGCAGTACTTC
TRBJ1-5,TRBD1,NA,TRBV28,CASRNPRADRGLVFNHPQHF,TGTGCCAGCAGAAACCCGAGGGCGGACAGGGGGCTTGTATTTAATCATCCCCAGCATTTT
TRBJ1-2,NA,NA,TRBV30,CAWSVRRQFNYGYTF,TGTGCCTGGAGTGTACGCAGGCAATTTAACTATGGCTACACCTTC
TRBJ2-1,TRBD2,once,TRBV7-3,CASSPGLAVYNEQFF,TGTGCCAGCAGCCCTGGACTAGCGGTTTACAATGAGCAGTTCTTC
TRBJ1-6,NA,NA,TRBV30,CAWSVTGNSPLHF,TGTGCCTGGAGTGTGACAGGAAATTCACCCCTCCACTTT
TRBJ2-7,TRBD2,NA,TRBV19,CASSMSLAGPYEQYF,TGTGCCAGTAGTATGTCGCTAGCGGGTCCCTACGAGCAGTACTTC
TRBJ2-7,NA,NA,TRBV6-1,CASSEYGGSSYEQYF,TGTGCCAGCAGTGAATACGGCGGCAGCTCCTACGAGCAGTACTTC
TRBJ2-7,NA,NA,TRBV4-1,CASSQDPGVGEQYF,TGCGCCAGCAGCCAGGACCCGGGAGTAGGCGAGCAGTACTTC
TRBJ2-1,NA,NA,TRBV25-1,CASSEHGGAYNEQFF,TGTGCCAGCAGTGAACATGGGGGCGCCTACAATGAGCAGTTCTTC
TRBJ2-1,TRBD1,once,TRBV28,CASSPLPTGRNEQFF,TGTGCCAGCAGTCCCCTACCGACAGGGCGCAATGAGCAGTTCTTC
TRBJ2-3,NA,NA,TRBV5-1,CASRARADTQYF,TGCGCCAGCAGGGCCCGGGCAGATACGCAGTATTTT
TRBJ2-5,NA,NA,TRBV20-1,CSASSPTGQPQETQYF,TGCAGTGCTAGTTCGCCGACCGGACAACCTCAAGAGACCCAGTACTTC
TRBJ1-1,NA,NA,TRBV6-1,CASREGVRGTEAFF,TGTGCCAGCAGAGAAGGGGTAAGAGGGACTGAAGCTTTCTTT
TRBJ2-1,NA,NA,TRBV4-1,CASSQDFGNEQFF,TGCGCCAGCAGCCAAGATTTCGGGAATGAGCAGTTCTTC
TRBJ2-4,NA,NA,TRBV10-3,CAISRDKNIQYF,TGTGCCATCAGCCGGGACAAAAACATTCAGTACTTC
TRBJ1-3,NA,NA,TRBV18,CASSPLAQASGNTIYF,TGTGCCAGCTCACCATTGGCACAGGCCTCTGGAAACACCATATATTTT
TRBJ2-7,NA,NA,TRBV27,CASSLYFSSYEQYF,TGTGCCAGCAGTTTATACTTTAGCTCCTACGAGCAGTACTTC
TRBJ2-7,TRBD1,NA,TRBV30,CAWSGTGSYEQYF,TGTGCCTGGAGTGGGACAGGGTCCTACGAGCAGTACTTC
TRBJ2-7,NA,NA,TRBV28,CASSFPGIEQYF,TGTGCCAGCAGTTTTCCAGGGATCGAGCAGTACTTC
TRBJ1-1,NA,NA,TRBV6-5,CASTYADRAFF,TGTGCCAGCACCTACGCGGATAGAGCTTTCTTT
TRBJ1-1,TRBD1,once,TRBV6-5,CASSYSSRTGKAFF,TGTGCCAGCAGTTACTCCTCCCGGACAGGGAAAGCTTTCTTT
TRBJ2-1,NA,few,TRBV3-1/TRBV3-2,CASSQRKDSRVFF,TGTGCCAGCAGCCAGCGGAAGGACTCCCGGGTGTTCTTC
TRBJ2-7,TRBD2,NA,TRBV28,CASSPGLAVYEQYF,TGTGCCAGCAGTCCGGGACTAGCGGTTTACGAGCAGTACTTC
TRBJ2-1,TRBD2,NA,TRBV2,CASRPGLAGHNEQFF,TGTGCCAGCAGGCCGGGACTAGCGGGCCACAATGAGCAGTTCTTC
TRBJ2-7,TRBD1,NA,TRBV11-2,CASSLAARGTSEQYF,TGTGCCAGCAGCTTAGCGGCCAGGGGGACCTCCGAGCAGTACTTC
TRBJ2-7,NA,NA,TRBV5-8,CASSFRQSGYEQYF,TGTGCCAGCAGTTTTAGACAGTCCGGATACGAGCAGTACTTC
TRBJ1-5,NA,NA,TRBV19,CASRQEIRQVNQPQHF,TGTGCCAGTAGGCAGGAGATCCGACAGGTCAATCAGCCCCAGCATTTT
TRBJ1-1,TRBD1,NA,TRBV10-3,CAISGETGENTEAFF,TGTGCCATCAGTGGGGAGACAGGGGAGAACACTGAAGCTTTCTTT
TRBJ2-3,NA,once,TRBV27,CASSSRPYRAGDTQYF,TGTGCCAGCAGCTCCAGACCTTACAGGGCTGGAGATACGCAGTATTTT
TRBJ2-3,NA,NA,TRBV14,CASSQDAGATDTQYF,TGTGCCAGCAGCCAAGACGCAGGGGCCACAGATACGCAGTATTTT
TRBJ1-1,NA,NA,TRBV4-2,CASSRRISGGTEAFF,TGTGCCAGCAGCAGAAGAATTAGTGGTGGCACTGAAGCTTTCTTT
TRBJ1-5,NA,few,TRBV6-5,CASSRGGNQPQHF,TGTGCCAGCAGTCGGGGGGGGAACCAGCCCCAGCATTTT
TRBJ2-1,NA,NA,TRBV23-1,CASSQYRNSHYNEQFF,TGCGCCAGCAGTCAATATCGTAACAGCCATTACAATGAGCAGTTCTTC
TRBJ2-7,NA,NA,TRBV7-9,CASSHRDNSYEQYF,TGTGCCAGCAGCCACCGGGACAACTCCTACGAGCAGTACTTC
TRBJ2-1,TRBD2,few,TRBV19,CASRPGLAAYNEQFF,TGTGCCAGTAGACCGGGACTAGCAGCCTACAATGAGCAGTTCTTC
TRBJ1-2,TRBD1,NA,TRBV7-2,CASSPMGQGAGGYTF,TGTGCCAGCAGCCCGATGGGACAGGGGGCAGGCGGCTACACCTTC
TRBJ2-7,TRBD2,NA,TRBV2,CASLGLAGSISHEQYF,TGTGCCAGCCTGGGGCTAGCGGGATCCATTTCGCACGAGCAGTACTTC
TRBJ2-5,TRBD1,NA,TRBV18,CASSPTGGRETQYF,TGTGCCAGCTCCCCTACAGGGGGCCGGGAGACCCAGTACTTC
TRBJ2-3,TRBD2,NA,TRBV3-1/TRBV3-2,CASSPGLAGHRDTQYF,TGTGCCAGCAGCCCCGGACTAGCGGGTCACCGGGATACGCAGTATTTT
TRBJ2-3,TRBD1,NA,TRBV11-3,CASSLARTGDVGTQYF,TGTGCCAGCAGCTTAGCACGGACAGGGGATGTTGGTACGCAGTATTTT